Below are 2 T cell receptor beta chains sequenced from a single sample in a study of cytotoxic CD8 clonotypes in ibrutinib-treated CLL. TCRdb's table, derived via immunoSEQ multiplex PCR, lists solely in-frame clones and lacks some. The repertoire holds roughly 200,000 clones, about 72% seen once, with 13% in the top ten. Material: PBMCs, obtained after 24 months of ibrutinib treatment. The receptors originated from a human donor with chronic lymphocytic leukemia.

This chain joins TRBV7-7 and TRBJ2-5; unclear D gene. V was shortened by 6 bases and J by 5 bases, with 19 bases between the two germline ends. CDR1 SSHAT and CDR2 FNYEAQ come from the germline V gene (reference sequence). CDR3 length: 15 amino acids. CDR3 nucleotides: TGTGCCAGCAGGTCGGGTGGTGATGGGCGGGAGACCCAGTACTTC. This encodes CASRSGGDGRETQYF.

This chain uses TRBV14 with TRBJ1-2; the D is unclear. This CDR3 has 15 amino acids. Trimming took off 0 bases at V and 4 bases at J, with 12 bases between the two ends. The V gene's germline CDR1 is SGHDN and CDR2 FVKESK. CDR3 sequence: CASSQESGMIYGYTF. CDR3 DNA: TGTGCCAGCAGCCAAGAATCGGGGATGATCTATGGCTACACCTTC.